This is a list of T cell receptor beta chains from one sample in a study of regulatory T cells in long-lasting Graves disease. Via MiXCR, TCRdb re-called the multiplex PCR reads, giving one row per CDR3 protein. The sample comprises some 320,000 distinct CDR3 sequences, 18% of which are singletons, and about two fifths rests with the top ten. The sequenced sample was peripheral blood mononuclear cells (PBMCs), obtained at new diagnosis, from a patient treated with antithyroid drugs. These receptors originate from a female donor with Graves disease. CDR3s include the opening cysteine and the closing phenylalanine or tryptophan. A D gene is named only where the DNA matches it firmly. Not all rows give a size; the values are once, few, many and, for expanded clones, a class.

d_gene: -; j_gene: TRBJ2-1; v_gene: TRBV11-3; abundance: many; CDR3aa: CASSLEALQYNEQFF; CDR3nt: TGTGCCAGCAGCTTAGAGGCACTACAATACAATGAGCAGTTCTTC
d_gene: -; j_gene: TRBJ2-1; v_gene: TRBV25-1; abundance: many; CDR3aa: CASSEYPIRNEQFF; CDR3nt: TGTGCCAGCAGTGAATATCCCATACGGAATGAGCAGTTCTTC
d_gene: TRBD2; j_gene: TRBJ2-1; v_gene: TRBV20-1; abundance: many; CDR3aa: CSALAGTSGRAFSYNEQFF; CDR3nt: TGCAGTGCACTCGCCGGGACTAGCGGGAGGGCGTTCTCCTACAATGAGCAGTTCTTC
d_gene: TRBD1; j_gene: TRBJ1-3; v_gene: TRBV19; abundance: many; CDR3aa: CASSNTGGTGNTIYF; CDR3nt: TGTGCCAGTAGCAACACAGGGGGCACTGGAAACACCATATATTTT
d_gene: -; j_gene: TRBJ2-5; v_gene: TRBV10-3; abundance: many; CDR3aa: CAISGGIETQYF; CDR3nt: TGTGCCATCAGTGGCGGGATAGAGACCCAGTACTTC
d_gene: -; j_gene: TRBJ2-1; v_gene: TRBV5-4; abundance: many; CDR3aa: CASSLVRGTNEQFF; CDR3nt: TGTGCCAGCAGCTTGGTAAGGGGTACCAATGAGCAGTTCTTC
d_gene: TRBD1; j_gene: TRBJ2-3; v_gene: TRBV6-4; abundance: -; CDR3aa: CASSLQGATDTQYF; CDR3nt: TGTGCCAGCAGTTTACAGGGGGCCACAGATACGCAGTATTTT
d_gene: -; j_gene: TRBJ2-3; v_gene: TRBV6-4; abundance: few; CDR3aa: CASGADTQYF; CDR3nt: TGTGCCAGCGGAGCAGATACGCAGTATTTT
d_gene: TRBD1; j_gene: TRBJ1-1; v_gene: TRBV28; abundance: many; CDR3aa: CASKGQGDTEAFF; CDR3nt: TGTGCCAGCAAAGGACAGGGGGACACTGAAGCTTTCTTT
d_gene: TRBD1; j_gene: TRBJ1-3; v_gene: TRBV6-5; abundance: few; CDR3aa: CASSYARPGGSSGNTIYF; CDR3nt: TGTGCCAGCAGTTACGCGAGGCCAGGGGGGTCCTCTGGAAACACCATATATTTT
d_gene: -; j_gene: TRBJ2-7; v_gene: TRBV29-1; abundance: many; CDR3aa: CSVEAGHPYEQYF; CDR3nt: TGCAGCGTTGAAGCGGGACACCCCTACGAGCAGTACTTC
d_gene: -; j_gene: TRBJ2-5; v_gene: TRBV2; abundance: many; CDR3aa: CASRATRAETQYF; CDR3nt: TGTGCCAGCAGGGCTACTAGGGCGGAGACCCAGTACTTC
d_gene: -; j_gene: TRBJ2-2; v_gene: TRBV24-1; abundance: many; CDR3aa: CATSDPAASPAGGELFF; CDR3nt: TGTGCCACCAGTGACCCGGCGGCCTCGCCCGCAGGGGGGGAGCTGTTTTTT
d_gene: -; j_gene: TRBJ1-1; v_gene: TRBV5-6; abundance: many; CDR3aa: CASSLEFRENTEAFF; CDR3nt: TGTGCCAGCAGCTTGGAATTCAGGGAGAACACTGAAGCTTTCTTT
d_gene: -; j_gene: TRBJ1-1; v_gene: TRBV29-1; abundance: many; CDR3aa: CSGTNTEAFF; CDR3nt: TGCAGCGGCACCAACACTGAAGCTTTCTTT
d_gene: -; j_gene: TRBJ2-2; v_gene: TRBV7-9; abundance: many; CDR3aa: CASSLESRNTGELFF; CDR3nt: TGTGCCAGCAGCTTAGAAAGCCGGAACACCGGGGAGCTGTTTTTT